This TCR beta chain is from a study of PD-L1 blockade in urothelial cancer. Time point described: pretreatment peripheral blood. Each individual provided 1 to 8 samples (taken pretreatment and on-treatment). Synthetic templates analogous to TCR were spiked into all PCRs individually. Here immunoSEQ multiplex PCR was the method, and the copy in TCRdb shows in-frame clones only, minus some. The sample lists 56,000 or so clones, roughly 85% occurring once. The material was PBMCs, obtained around atezolizumab (anti-PD-L1) treatment. The source is a man aged 70 or older with urothelial cancer.

CDR3 sequence reads: CASSRGQGRPYSNQPQHF. The CDR3 coding sequence is TGTGCCAGCAGCCGAGGTCAGGGCAGACCATATAGCAATCAGCCCCAGCATTTT. The chain employs TRBV7-2 and TRBJ1-5; a possible D gene is TRBD1 (5 bases). The CDR3 has 18 residues. Germline CDR1 is SGHTA and CDR2 is FQGNSA. The germline V and J ends were trimmed by 5 bases and 0 bases, with 20 bases remaining between them.